Below are 21 T cell receptor beta chains sequenced from a single sample in a study of T cells in Graves' hyperthyroidism and ophthalmopathy. TCR beta CDR3 sequences were amplified from RNA transcripts. HTBI primers were the set used in a first-round RT-PCR of the TCR CDR3. TCRdb re-called the multiplex PCR reads with MiXCR, one entry per CDR3 protein. The sample consists of a few hundred thousand distinct CDR3 sequences, about a sixth of them appearing once. The sample was blood. All receptors come from a woman in her thirties or forties with Graves' ophthalmopathy.

The chain couples TRBV18 to TRBJ2-7; TRBD1 might be the D (5 bases). The V and J ends lost 3 bases and 5 bases respectively, with 14 bases between them. The CDR3 spans 14 residues. CDR1 KGHSH and CDR2 LQKENI come from the germline V gene. The CDR3 nucleotides are TGTGCCAGCTCACCCTCGCTAGGGGAAGACGAGCAGTACTTC. It yields the protein CASSPSLGEDEQYF. Based on the CDR3 plus reference TRBV18 and TRBJ2-7, the full variable domain is NAGVMQNPRHLVRRRGQEARLRCSPMKGHSHVYWYRQLPEEGLKFMVYLQKENIIDESGMPKERFSAEFPKEGPSILRIQQVVRGDSAAYFCASSPSLGEDEQYFGPGTRLTVT.

This clonotype was observed at least ten times. The chain uses TRBV28 and TRBJ2-7; 7 bases map to TRBD2. There are 14 residues in the CDR3. Germline V gene data show CDR1 as MDHEN and CDR2 as SYDVKM. Trimming cost V 3 bases and J 3 bases; bases outside gene matches: 5. The CDR3 DNA reads TGTGCCAGCAGTTTCGCGGGAGAGGGCTACGAGCAGTACTTC. It translates to CASSFAGEGYEQYF.

At least ten counts were recorded for this clonotype. The chain is built from TRBV15 and TRBJ2-1; D is possibly TRBD2 (5 bases). CDR1 and CDR2 from the germline V gene are LNHNV and YYDKDF (reference sequence). Between the trimmed V and J ends, which lost 8 bases and 4 bases, there was a span of 15 bases. CDR3 length: 14 residues. The CDR3 here is CATGRDYPYNEQFF. The CDR3 DNA follows: TGTGCCACCGGGCGAGACTACCCTTACAATGAGCAGTTCTTC.

This clonotype was recorded at least ten times. The chain combines TRBV12-3 or TRBV12-4 with TRBJ2-3; possibly TRBD2 for D (6 bases). V dropped 4 bases and J dropped 2 bases, with 13 bases sitting between them. CDR3 length equals 15 residues. This CDR3 is CASSYRGSVTDTQYF. The CDR3 DNA reads TGTGCCAGCAGTTACCGGGGGTCGGTCACAGATACGCAGTATTTT.

This clonotype has ten or more counts. This chain connects TRBV20-1 to TRBJ2-7, with D perhaps matching TRBD1 (6 bases). V was shortened by 6 bases and J by 4 bases, with 22 bases between the two germline ends. This CDR3 has 15 amino acids. Germline-derived CDR1 and CDR2 are DFQATT and SNEGSKA (reference sequence). This chain's CDR3 is CSAPIGDTVWYEQYF. The CDR3, as DNA: TGCAGTGCGCCGATCGGGGACACCGTGTGGTACGAGCAGTACTTC.

This clonotype showed up many times. The V gene is TRBV3-1, the J gene TRBJ1-5; 8 bases align to TRBD1. The CDR3 has 15 amino acids. Per the germline V gene, CDR1 is LGHDT and CDR2 is YNNKEL (reference sequence). J was trimmed by 1 base and V by 5 bases; bases with no gene match: 4. CDR3 residues: CASSGRTGSNQPQHF. Written as DNA, the CDR3 is TGTGCCAGCAGCGGGCGGACAGGGAGCAATCAGCCCCAGCATTTT.

This clonotype was seen ten or more times. J is TRBJ2-3 and V is TRBV7-6, with a weak D call TRBD1 (6 bases). The CDR3 sequence is 16 residues long. Trimming stripped 3 bases from V and 3 bases from J, with 16 bases between. In germline, CDR1 is SGHVS, CDR2 FNYEAQ. CDR3 DNA sequence: TGTGCCAGCAGCTTGCTAGGGGGTGCGGGTACAGATACGCAGTATTTT. Translating it yields CASSLLGGAGTDTQYF.

V and J are TRBV19 and TRBJ2-1; tentative D call: TRBD2 (6 bases). The V and J ends lost 8 bases and 3 bases respectively, with 14 bases between them. Germline assignment: CDR1 LNHDA and CDR2 SQIVND (reference sequence). This CDR3 has 14 amino acids. The CDR3 spells CASGRRGYYNEQFF. DNA for the CDR3: TGTGCCAGTGGGCGGCGGGGATACTACAATGAGCAGTTCTTC.

V usage is TRBV30 and J usage is TRBJ2-1, with 8 bases matching TRBD2. V gave up 4 bases and J gave up 11 bases; unmatched junction bases: 16. This CDR3 comprises 15 residues. In germline, CDR1 is GTSNPN, CDR2 SVGIG (reference sequence). The CDR3, as DNA: TGTGCCTGGAATCCCGGGGGGGGAGGGACTTTCAAGCAGTTCTTC. Amino acids: CAWNPGGGGTFKQFF.

The table lists this clonotype with many counts. The chain employs TRBV5-1 and TRBJ1-1; TRBD1 might be the D (5 bases). The germline V and J ends were trimmed by 2 bases and 1 base, with 12 bases remaining between them. Germline V gives CDR1 SGHRS, CDR2 YFSETQ. This CDR3 spans 15 amino acids. CDR3 nucleotide sequence: TGCGCCAGCAGCTTACCGGGACTGAGGAACACTGAAGCTTTCTTT. Translation gives CASSLPGLRNTEAFF.

This clonotype appeared a few times. The chain combines TRBV20-1 with TRBJ2-3; D is undetermined. The V end lost 2 bases, the J end lost 1 base, and 10 bases lay between the germline ends. This CDR3 comprises 14 residues. Per germline, CDR1 DFQATT and CDR2 SNEGSKA (reference sequence). The CDR3 here is CSARRQVGTDTQYF. DNA for the CDR3: TGCAGTGCTAGACGGCAGGTTGGCACAGATACGCAGTATTTT.

The chain is built from TRBV7-3 and TRBJ2-1, with 7 bases fitting TRBD2. V shed 2 bases, J shed 5 bases, and the junction held 3 bases outside the gene matches. The CDR3 is made up of 14 amino acids. The germline gives CDR1 SGHTA, CDR2 FQGTGA. The CDR3 nucleotides read TGTGCCAGCAGCTTAGGGACTACCAACAATGAGCAGTTCTTC. Translation: CASSLGTTNNEQFF.

This clonotype was seen at least ten times. The chain couples TRBV6-2 or TRBV6-3 to TRBJ1-1; D ambiguous. Trimming pared 6 bases from V and 5 bases from J, leaving 16 bases between. Germline V CDR1 and CDR2: MNHEY, SVGEGT. The CDR3 has 14 residues. Written as DNA, the CDR3 is TGTGCCAGCAGCCTAGGGTCCGGAAGGACTGAAGCTTTCTTT. It encodes CASSLGSGRTEAFF.

This clonotype was counted a few times. The CDR3, as DNA: TGTGCCAGCCCGGCGGGGGGCGGGGGCGGGGAGCTGTTTTTT. This encodes CASPAGGGGGELFF. The J gene is TRBJ2-2, the V gene TRBV27, with 8 bases matching TRBD2. V was clipped by 8 bases and J by 7 bases; unmatched bases: 9. The length of the CDR3 is 14 residues. CDR1 is MNHEY and CDR2 is SMNVEV in the germline V gene (reference sequence).

This clonotype was seen ten or more times. In nucleotides, the CDR3 is TGTGCCAGCAGTTACTCGACAGTCACAACCTACACCGGGGAGCTGTTTTTT. Amino acid sequence: CASSYSTVTTYTGELFF. The chain joins TRBV6-5 to TRBJ2-2, with D perhaps TRBD1 (5 bases). Deletions cut 0 bases from V and 3 bases from J, with 14 bases between. The CDR3 totals 17 residues. Germline-derived CDR1 and CDR2 are MNHEY and SVGAGI.

This clonotype was counted only a few times. The chain carries TRBV10-1 and TRBJ2-7; 9 positions match TRBD1. The CDR3 runs to 15 residues. V lost 3 bases and J lost 5; bases outside the gene matches: 8. CDR1 is WNHNN, CDR2 SYGVQD, per germline (reference sequence). This CDR3 is CASSEEDRGINEQYF. The CDR3 bases are TGCGCCAGCAGTGAAGAAGACAGGGGGATCAACGAGCAGTACTTC.

The V and J genes are TRBV9 and TRBJ1-6; the match to TRBD1 covers 7 bases. The CDR3 is made up of 14 amino acids. V gave up 4 bases and J gave up 7 bases; unmatched junction bases: 5. Germline CDR1 and CDR2: SGDLS and YYNGEE. CDR3 protein: CASSLGQWNSPLHF. Written as DNA, the CDR3 is TGTGCCAGCAGCCTGGGACAGTGGAATTCACCCCTCCACTTT.

This chain joins TRBV6-1 and TRBJ1-5; TRBD1 is a possible D gene (5 bases). Trimming removed 7 bases from V and 5 bases from J, with 18 bases in between. The CDR3 runs 15 residues. The germline V gene has CDR1 MNHNS and CDR2 SASEGT. The CDR3 DNA reads TGTGCCAGCATCTCTGAGGGGTGGGTCGATCAGCCCCAGCATTTT. It encodes CASISEGWVDQPQHF.

This clonotype was observed at least ten times. The rearrangement joins TRBV18 to TRBJ2-3; D possibly corresponds to TRBD1 (6 bases). The germline V gene encodes CDR1 KGHSH and CDR2 LQKENI. The CDR3 spans 15 residues. The V gene lost 2 bases and the J gene lost 3 bases, with 12 bases spanning the gap. CDR3 DNA: TGTGCCAGCTCACCATCTTACAGGGAAACAGATACGCAGTATTTT. This codes for CASSPSYRETDTQYF.

The V gene is TRBV10-3, the J gene TRBJ2-5; 8 bases match TRBD2. The CDR3 runs to 17 residues. Germline loops: CDR1 ENHRY, CDR2 SYGVKD. Losses at the gene ends were 1 base for V and 2 bases for J; bases not matched to a gene: 9. CDR3 bases: TGTGCCATCAGTGAGTTCTCTGGCGGGGGGCCTCAAGAGACCCAGTACTTC. Encoded protein: CAISEFSGGGPQETQYF.

This clonotype has at least ten counts. This chain connects TRBV20-1 to TRBJ2-5; D is uncertain. V lost 3 bases to trimming and J lost 1 base, with 12 bases between them. Germline values: CDR1 DFQATT, CDR2 SNEGSKA (reference sequence). The CDR3 has 14 residues. The CDR3 nucleotides are TGCAGTGCTAGTGGTCGTGACCTCCAAGAGACCCAGTACTTC. This encodes CSASGRDLQETQYF.